These 21 T cell receptor beta chains were all obtained from the same sample, sequenced in a study of blood T cell repertoires in COVID-19. Profiled with immunoSEQ multiplex PCR; TCRdb holds only in-frame clones, not every one. The sample lists roughly 40,000 clones; about 79% were seen once. The sequenced sample consisted of peripheral blood. These receptors were obtained from a human donor with acute or convalescent COVID-19. The donor label of this sample is uncertain.

V and J are TRBV5-1 and TRBJ2-1, with 7 bases identical to TRBD2. The trim removed 2 bases at V and 12 bases at J, leaving 8 bases unmatched. Germline V gives CDR1 SGHRS, CDR2 YFSETQ. CDR3 length: 13 amino acids. The CDR3 loop reads CASSLRTRDRQFF. Here the CDR3 DNA reads TGCGCCAGCAGCTTACGGACTAGGGATCGGCAGTTCTTC.

The V call is TRBV6-5, the J call TRBJ1-2; unclear D gene. Trimming pared 0 bases from V and 2 bases from J, leaving 7 bases between. Germline CDR1 and CDR2: MNHEY and SVGAGI. This CDR3 spans 14 amino acids. The CDR3 sequence: CASSYSSGNYGYTF. In DNA form, the CDR3 reads TGTGCCAGCAGTTACTCATCCGGGAACTATGGCTACACCTTC.

The chain joins TRBV12-3 or TRBV12-4 to TRBJ2-4, with TRBD2 as a possible D gene (5 bases). The CDR3 contains 13 residues. Deletions cut 2 bases from V and 12 bases from J, with 14 bases between. The CDR3 region is CASSLRVGDYQYF. In DNA, the CDR3 is TGTGCCAGCAGTTTAAGGGTCGGAGACTATCAGTACTTC.

This sequence joins TRBV2 and TRBJ2-1; 9 bases align to TRBD2. Germline V CDR1 and CDR2: SNHLY, FYNNEI. The CDR3 length is 16 residues. V lost 1 base to trimming and J lost 5 bases; unmatched junction nucleotides: 6. The CDR3 coding sequence is TGTGCCAGCAGTGAAGTCGCCCTAGCGGGGAACAATGAGCAGTTCTTC. It specifies CASSEVALAGNNEQFF.

The chain uses TRBV12-3 or TRBV12-4 and TRBJ2-1, with TRBD2 as a possible D gene (5 bases). Between the trimmed V and J ends, which lost 5 bases and 3 bases, there was a span of 8 bases. The CDR3 is made up of 13 amino acids. The CDR3 reads CASSHRDYNEQFF. The CDR3 DNA reads TGTGCCAGCAGTCACCGGGACTACAATGAGCAGTTCTTC.

The V call is TRBV5-1, the J call TRBJ1-1; D is uncertain. The CDR3 has 15 residues. Trimming took off 0 bases at V and 2 bases at J, with 11 bases between the two ends. Germline V gene data show CDR1 as SGHRS and CDR2 as YFSETQ. The DNA for the CDR3 is TGCGCCAGCAGCTTGGATGCACCGCGAAACACTGAAGCTTTCTTT. Encoded protein: CASSLDAPRNTEAFF.

This clone was detected a few times. V gene TRBV19 combines with J gene TRBJ1-6; possible D gene TRBD1, 5 bases. Germline CDR1 and CDR2: LNHDA and SQIVND (reference sequence). V was pared by 4 bases and J by 0 bases, with 13 bases between. The CDR3 totals 17 residues. CDR3 protein: CASSTPGKSSYNSPLHF. DNA for the CDR3: TGTGCCAGTAGTACCCCAGGGAAGAGCTCCTATAATTCACCCCTCCACTTT.

This chain links TRBV11-2 with TRBJ1-2; 9 bases match TRBD1. V dropped 5 bases and J dropped 6; count of bases not matched to a gene: 10. CDR1 is SGHAT and CDR2 is FQNNGV in the germline V gene. The CDR3 length is 15 residues. CDR3: CASSPGDRARNGYTF. The CDR3 DNA reads as TGTGCCAGCAGCCCGGGGGACAGGGCCCGGAATGGCTACACCTTC.

The DNA for the CDR3 is TGTGCCAGCAGCTTAGGGGGACTAGCGGGTAAAGAGACCCAGTACTTC. Translating it yields CASSLGGLAGKETQYF. The rearrangement joins TRBV7-6 to TRBJ2-5; TRBD2 matches 12 bases. The CDR3 length is 16 residues. Germline V gives CDR1 SGHVS, CDR2 FNYEAQ. The V and J ends lost 1 base and 3 bases, in that order; junction bases with no gene match: 3.

The sample holds a few counts of this clone. CDR3 protein: CASGRVNNEQFF. CDR3 nucleotides: TGCGCCAGCGGGCGGGTTAACAATGAGCAGTTCTTC. The chain links TRBV10-1 to TRBJ2-1; perhaps TRBD2 as D (5 bases). There are 12 residues in the CDR3. V was trimmed by 8 bases and J by 5 bases, leaving 10 bases between them. Germline values: CDR1 WNHNN, CDR2 SYGVQD (reference sequence).

The chain combines TRBV7-2 with TRBJ2-7; D is uncertain. This CDR3 has 14 amino acids. V was trimmed by 5 bases and J by 0 bases, leaving 11 bases between them. CDR1 SGHTA and CDR2 FQGNSA come from the germline V gene. CDR3 nucleotides: TGTGCCAGCAGCCTTGAACCCTACTCCTACGAGCAGTACTTC. Amino acid sequence: CASSLEPYSYEQYF.

The rearrangement links TRBV7-2 to TRBJ2-3; TRBD2 aligns across 8 bases. Germline V lookup: CDR1 SGHTA, CDR2 FQGNSA. CDR3 length: 15 residues. V was pared by 5 bases and J by 3 bases, with 7 bases of the junction left unmatched. The CDR3 DNA sequence: TGTGCCAGCAGCCTAACGGGGGGGCCGACAGATACGCAGTATTTT. Protein product: CASSLTGGPTDTQYF.

This clone occurred a few times. The genes are TRBV5-1 and TRBJ2-2; TRBD2 aligns across 10 bases. With V trimmed by 1 base and J by 6 bases, 3 bases remained unmatched. CDR3 length equals 15 residues. Germline V gene data show CDR1 as SGHRS and CDR2 as YFSETQ. DNA of the CDR3: TGCGCCAGCAGCTTGACTAGCGGGGTGCCCGGGGAGCTGTTTTTT. Its protein is CASSLTSGVPGELFF.

This clone was counted a single time. The chain links TRBV13 to TRBJ1-3; D is ambiguous. CDR1 PRHDT and CDR2 FYEKMQ come from the germline V gene (reference sequence). This CDR3 is 16 amino acids long. V shed 1 base and J shed 0 bases, with 10 bases lying between them. CDR3: CASSLESRDSGNTIYF. The CDR3 DNA reads TGTGCCAGCAGCTTAGAGTCGAGGGACTCTGGAAACACCATATATTTT.

This sequence joins TRBV29-1 and TRBJ2-2, with TRBD1 matching over 8 bases. This CDR3 spans 16 amino acids. V lost 4 bases to trimming and J lost 3 bases; unmatched junction nucleotides: 10. Germline CDR1 SQVTM, CDR2 ANQGSEA. The CDR3 is CSVVDPWDRHTGELFF. The CDR3 DNA is TGCAGCGTTGTTGATCCGTGGGACAGGCACACCGGGGAGCTGTTTTTT.

This chain connects TRBV10-3 to TRBJ2-5; TRBD2 aligns across 10 bases. Per germline, CDR1 ENHRY and CDR2 SYGVKD. J was trimmed by 2 bases and V by 6 bases; bases with no gene match: 15. This CDR3 region has 18 residues. CDR3 sequence (DNA): TGTGCCATCAGCGAGGGGACTAGCGTATCGTTGGGGCAAGAGACCCAGTACTTC. Encoded protein: CAISEGTSVSLGQETQYF.

The chain combines TRBV4-2 with TRBJ2-1; TRBD2 matches at 10 bases. The V gene end was trimmed by 6 bases and the J gene end by 5 bases; junction bases not matched to a gene: 7. The germline V gene has CDR1 LGHNA and CDR2 YNFKEQ. The CDR3 is made up of 15 amino acids. DNA for the CDR3: TGTGCCAGCAGTCAAAGCGGGAGGGAAAACAATGAGCAGTTCTTC. It is translated as CASSQSGRENNEQFF.

This chain connects TRBV12-5 to TRBJ2-7; TRBD1 matches 8 bases. V lost 6 bases, J lost 6 bases, and 13 bases stayed unmatched. Germline-derived CDR1 and CDR2 are LGHNT and FRNRAP. This CDR3 is built from 15 residues. The CDR3 bases are TGTGCTAGTGGCCAACGACTGGACAGGGCGGGCGAGCAGTACTTC. Amino acid sequence: CASGQRLDRAGEQYF.

The chain is built from TRBV7-2 and TRBJ1-5; tentative D call: TRBD1 (6 bases). CDR3 length equals 15 residues. V gave up 4 bases and J gave up 1 base, with 11 bases separating them. Germline values: CDR1 SGHTA, CDR2 FQGNSA. Here the CDR3 reads CASSSTGQSNQPQHF. Here the CDR3 DNA reads TGTGCCAGCAGCTCGACAGGCCAAAGCAATCAGCCCCAGCATTTT.

V and J are TRBV6-5 and TRBJ1-1; a possible D gene is TRBD1 (5 bases). The V end lost 4 bases, the J end lost 11 bases, and 17 bases lay between the germline ends. The CDR3 is 13 residues long. Germline V CDR1 and CDR2: MNHEY, SVGAGI. Written as DNA, the CDR3 is TGTGCCAGCAGTTCCCCCGGGGGTACGGCGGCTTTCTTT. Translation: CASSSPGGTAAFF.

V and J are TRBV19 and TRBJ2-1; 7 positions agree with TRBD1. CDR3 size: 13 residues. CDR1 is LNHDA, CDR2 SQIVND, per germline (reference sequence). V was clipped by 6 bases and J by 10 bases; unmatched bases: 9. CDR3 in DNA: TGTGCCAGTAGATTTCGTACAGGGGACGAGCAGTTCTTC. Translating gives CASRFRTGDEQFF.